This T cell receptor (beta chain) stems from a study of CD8 T cells in ankylosing spondylitis. Study findings and constraints: Within ankylosing spondylitis blood, a TCR beta motif made up of several highly homologous variants appeared to be characteristic. Clones linked with disease were CD8+ and fairly uncommon in the peripheral blood.

This clonotype was seen a few times. Its target is unknown. Making use of molecular barcodes, quantitative 5'-RACE generated TCR beta libraries. MiXCR, applied by TCRdb to the 5' RACE reads, yields one record per CDR3 protein. There are some 700,000 distinct CDR3 sequences in the sample; around a fifth occur only once, and 19% lies in the top ten. The germline V gene encodes CDR1 MGHRA and CDR2 YSYEKL. Trimming removed 0 bases at V and 10 bases at J, with 18 bases between. This CDR3 has 15 residues. The source is a male donor with ankylosing spondylitis. V is TRBV4-1 and J is TRBJ1-1; D perhaps matches TRBD1 (5 bases). The sequencing input was blood, either unsorted or a sorted T cell fraction (not recorded which). The CDR3 protein is CASSQDWRGNPGAFF. Here the CDR3 DNA reads TGCGCCAGCAGCCAAGATTGGCGGGGGAACCCTGGAGCTTTCTTT.